This T cell receptor beta chain was obtained from a study of CD8 T cells in ankylosing spondylitis. In TCRdb, the 5' RACE reads were re-called with MiXCR into one record per CDR3 protein. The sample yields roughly 400,000 distinct CDR3 sequences, approximately 20% seen once. Concerning this clonotype itself: Its antigen is not identified.

Points from the study as a whole: Past studies reported some motif variants in reactive arthritis synovial fluid and blood. The clones that were linked to disease were reported to be significantly enriched in matched synovial fluid samples from ankylosing spondylitis patients. There was a TCR beta motif, made of eight highly homologous variants, that appeared characteristic of ankylosing spondylitis blood.

This CDR3 has 20 amino acids. Per the germline V gene, CDR1 is SGHAT and CDR2 is FQDESV (reference sequence). Trimming at V came to 3 bases and at J to 1 base, leaving 14 bases not matched to a gene. This chain links TRBV11-1 with TRBJ2-2; 10 nucleotides align to TRBD2. The material sequenced was blood, either unsorted or a sorted T cell fraction (not recorded which). The TCR comes from a male donor with ankylosing spondylitis. The CDR3 is CASSLRASGSLRVNTGELFF. CDR3 sequence (DNA): TGTGCCAGCAGCTTGCGGGCTAGCGGGAGCTTACGCGTGAACACCGGGGAGCTGTTTTTT.